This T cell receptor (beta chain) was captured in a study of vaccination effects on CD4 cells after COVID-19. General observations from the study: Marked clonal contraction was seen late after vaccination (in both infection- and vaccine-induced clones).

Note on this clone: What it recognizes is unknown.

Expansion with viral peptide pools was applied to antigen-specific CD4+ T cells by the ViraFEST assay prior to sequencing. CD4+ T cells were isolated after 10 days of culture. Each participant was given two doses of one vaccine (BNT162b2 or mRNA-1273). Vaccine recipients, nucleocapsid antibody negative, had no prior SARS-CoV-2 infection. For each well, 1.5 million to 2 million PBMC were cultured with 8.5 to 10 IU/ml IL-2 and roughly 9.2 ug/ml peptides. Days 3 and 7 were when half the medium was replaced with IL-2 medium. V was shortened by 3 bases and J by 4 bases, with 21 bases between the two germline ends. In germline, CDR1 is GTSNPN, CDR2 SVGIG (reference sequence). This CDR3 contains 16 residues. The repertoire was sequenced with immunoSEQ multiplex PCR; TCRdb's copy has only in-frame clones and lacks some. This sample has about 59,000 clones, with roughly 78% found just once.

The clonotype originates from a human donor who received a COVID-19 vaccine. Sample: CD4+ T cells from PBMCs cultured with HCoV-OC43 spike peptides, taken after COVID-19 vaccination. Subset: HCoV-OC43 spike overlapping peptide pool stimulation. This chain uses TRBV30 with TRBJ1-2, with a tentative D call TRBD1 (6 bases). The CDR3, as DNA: TGTGCCTGGAGCCTAGGTGGGACACTCGACCTCTATGGCTACACCTTC. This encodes CAWSLGGTLDLYGYTF.